Following are 2 T cell receptor beta chains from one sample sequenced in a study of blood T cell repertoires in COVID-19. TCRdb keeps only in-frame clones here, not all; method: immunoSEQ multiplex PCR. There are a few hundred thousand clones in the sample; about 90% occur only once, and more than 0.95% lies in the top ten. The sample was peripheral blood. Source of these receptors: a middle-aged man with acute or convalescent COVID-19.

The chain links TRBV9 to TRBJ1-2, with D possibly being TRBD1 (6 bases). Trimming removed 4 bases at V and 2 bases at J, with 12 bases between. CDR3 length: 14 amino acids. Germline V CDR1 and CDR2: SGDLS, YYNGEE. The CDR3 DNA is TGTGCCAGCAGCCCGCTGGGGGCGAACTATGGCTACACCTTC. Translating gives CASSPLGANYGYTF.

This clone has just one count. This chain uses TRBV6-5 with TRBJ1-1; the match to TRBD1 covers 11 bases. Trimming cost V 6 bases and J 7 bases; bases outside gene matches: 7. The CDR3 has 14 amino acids. Germline V lookup: CDR1 MNHEY, CDR2 SVGAGI. CDR3 loop: CASRLGQGASEAFF. The CDR3 nucleotides read TGTGCCAGCAGACTCGGACAGGGGGCGAGTGAAGCTTTCTTT.